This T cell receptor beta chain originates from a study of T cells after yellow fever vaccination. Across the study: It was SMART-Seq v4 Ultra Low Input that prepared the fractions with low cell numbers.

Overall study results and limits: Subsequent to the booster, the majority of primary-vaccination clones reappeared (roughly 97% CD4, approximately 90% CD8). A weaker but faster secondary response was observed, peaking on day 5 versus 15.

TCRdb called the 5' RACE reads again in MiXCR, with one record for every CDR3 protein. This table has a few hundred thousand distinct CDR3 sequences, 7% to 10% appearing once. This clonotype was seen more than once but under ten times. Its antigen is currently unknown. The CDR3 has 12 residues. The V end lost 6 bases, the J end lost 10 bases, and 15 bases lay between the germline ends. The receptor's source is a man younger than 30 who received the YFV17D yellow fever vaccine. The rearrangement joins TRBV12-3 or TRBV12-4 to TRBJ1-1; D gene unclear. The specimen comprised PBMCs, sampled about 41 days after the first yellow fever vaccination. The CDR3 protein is CASSQEAFRAFF. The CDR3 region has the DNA TGTGCCAGCAGCCAAGAGGCTTTCCGAGCTTTCTTT.